This is a list of T cell receptor beta chains from one sample in a study of CD8 T cells in Susac syndrome. Each CDR3 protein gets one entry after TCRdb re-called the immunoSEQ multiplex PCR reads with MiXCR. The sample shows around 150,000 distinct CDR3 sequences, approximately 93% of them seen only once. Sequencing used CD4+ T cells from PBMCs. The receptors stem from a human donor with multiple sclerosis. The CDR3 runs from the conserved cysteine through the conserved F or W. A D gene is named only where the DNA matches it firmly. Not every row has a clone size; where given, it reads once, few, many or a size class.

D gene,V gene,J gene,clone size,CDR3 length,CDR3 protein,CDR3 DNA
NA,TRBV7-9,TRBJ2-7,once,14,CASSLAGFTYEQYF,TGTGCCAGCAGCTTAGCGGGCTTTACCTACGAGCAGTACTTC
NA,TRBV12-3/TRBV12-4,TRBJ2-7,NA,14,CASTRAGGSYEQYF,TGTGCCAGCACCAGAGCTGGGGGCTCCTACGAGCAGTACTTC
NA,TRBV10-3,TRBJ2-7,NA,13,CATLGGGANEQYF,TGTGCGACCCTGGGAGGGGGGGCGAACGAGCAGTACTTC
NA,TRBV5-4,TRBJ2-3,NA,15,CASSRQGGGADTQYF,TGTGCCAGCAGCCGCCAGGGGGGAGGTGCAGATACGCAGTATTTT
NA,TRBV21-1,TRBJ1-5,NA,16,CASSKGWTPSNQPQHF,TGTGCCAGCAGCAAAGGTTGGACACCCAGCAATCAGCCCCAGCATTTT
NA,TRBV28,TRBJ2-7,NA,13,CASKGGSSYEQYF,TGTGCCAGCAAGGGGGGAAGCTCCTACGAGCAGTACTTC
TRBD2,TRBV12-3/TRBV12-4,TRBJ2-1,NA,15,CASSLRSGRAVEQFF,TGTGCCAGCAGTTTACGGAGCGGGAGGGCGGTTGAGCAGTTCTTC
NA,TRBV19,TRBJ1-5,NA,15,CASSIGWVSNQPQHF,TGTGCCAGTAGTATAGGCTGGGTGAGCAATCAGCCCCAGCATTTT
TRBD2,TRBV5-1,TRBJ2-4,NA,19,CASSLGASGRGEAKNIQYF,TGCGCCAGCAGCTTGGGGGCTAGCGGGAGAGGAGAGGCCAAAAACATTCAGTACTTC
TRBD1,TRBV20-1,TRBJ1-4,NA,17,CSARDSQGASTNEKLFF,TGCAGTGCTAGAGATTCCCAGGGGGCGAGTACTAATGAAAAACTGTTTTTT
NA,TRBV19,TRBJ1-1,NA,16,CASSRNGVLSSTEAFF,TGTGCCAGTAGCCGGAACGGGGTTCTTAGTAGCACTGAAGCTTTCTTT
NA,TRBV4-3,TRBJ2-7,NA,16,CASSQTVLRGPIEQYF,TGCGCCAGCAGCCAAACGGTGCTCCGCGGACCTATCGAGCAGTACTTC
NA,TRBV24-1,TRBJ2-3,NA,12,CATSDEKDTQYF,TGTGCCACCAGTGATGAAAAAGATACGCAGTATTTT
NA,TRBV2,TRBJ1-3,NA,17,CAITISPRGVSKVTIYF,TGTGCCATCACAATTAGCCCCCGCGGAGTTTCTAAAGTCACCATATATTTT
NA,TRBV12-3/TRBV12-4,TRBJ2-5,NA,17,CASTPSPSWTDQETQYF,TGTGCCAGCACCCCTTCGCCGAGTTGGACTGACCAAGAGACCCAGTACTTC
TRBD2,TRBV5-1,TRBJ2-2,NA,17,CASSAGLAGVYTGELFF,TGCGCCAGCAGCGCAGGACTAGCGGGAGTATACACCGGGGAACTGTTTTTT
TRBD1,TRBV20-1,TRBJ1-4,NA,13,CSATGTANEKLFF,TGCAGTGCTACCGGGACAGCTAATGAAAAACTGTTTTTT
NA,TRBV25-1,TRBJ1-4,NA,13,CASSEQGYEKLFF,TGTGCCAGCAGTGAACAGGGATATGAAAAACTGTTTTTT
NA,TRBV4-2,TRBJ2-1,NA,15,CASSQEWWEAGEQFF,TGTGCCAGCAGCCAAGAATGGTGGGAGGCGGGAGAGCAGTTCTTC
NA,TRBV7-2,TRBJ1-2,NA,13,CASSQDESYGYTF,TGTGCCAGCAGCCAGGACGAGTCCTATGGCTACACCTTC
NA,TRBV24-1,TRBJ2-1,once,14,CATSDRRDYNEQFF,TGTGCCACCAGTGACCGCCGGGACTACAATGAGCAGTTCTTC
TRBD1,TRBV23-1,TRBJ2-7,NA,15,CASSQRTGSYYEQYF,TGCGCCAGCAGTCAGAGGACAGGGTCGTACTACGAGCAGTACTTC
NA,TRBV14,TRBJ2-5,NA,14,CASSQVGGQETQYF,TGTGCCAGCAGCCAAGTTGGGGGGCAAGAGACCCAGTACTTC
TRBD1,TRBV4-2,TRBJ2-2,NA,17,CASSQDLGTGGAGELFF,TGTGCCAGCAGCCAAGATCTCGGGACAGGGGGGGCCGGGGAGCTGTTTTTT
TRBD1,TRBV12-5,TRBJ1-5,NA,15,CASGWGQGPNQPQHF,TGTGCTAGTGGTTGGGGACAGGGACCAAATCAGCCCCAGCATTTT
NA,TRBV5-6,TRBJ1-2,NA,14,CASSFYGSVGGYTF,TGTGCCAGCAGCTTTTATGGGTCCGTCGGGGGCTACACCTTC
NA,TRBV30,TRBJ1-4,NA,12,CAWSWRLEKLFF,TGTGCCTGGAGTTGGCGGCTTGAAAAACTGTTTTTT
TRBD2,TRBV27,TRBJ2-5,NA,15,CASSPTSGRGKTQYF,TGTGCCAGCAGTCCGACTAGCGGGAGGGGTAAGACCCAGTACTTC
TRBD2,TRBV20-1,TRBJ2-7,NA,14,CSVRSRGSLYEQYF,TGCAGTGTTCGGAGTCGCGGGAGTCTGTACGAGCAGTACTTC
NA,TRBV24-1,TRBJ2-6,once,16,CATSDSRGTGANVLTF,TGTGCCACCAGTGATTCCCGGGGTACGGGGGCCAACGTCCTGACTTTC
TRBD2,TRBV6-5,TRBJ2-1,few,16,CASSSTSGRSYNEQFF,TGTGCCAGCAGTTCGACTAGCGGGAGATCATACAATGAGCAGTTCTTC
NA,TRBV21-1,TRBJ1-5,NA,13,CASSNVIARPQHF,TGTGCCAGCAGCAATGTCATTGCGCGGCCCCAGCATTTT
NA,TRBV27,TRBJ2-2,NA,16,CASSLVRGRVTGELFF,TGTGCCAGCAGTTTAGTCCGGGGGCGCGTCACCGGGGAGCTGTTTTTT
NA,TRBV7-2,TRBJ2-5,NA,13,CASSLEPTWTQYF,TGTGCCAGCAGCTTAGAACCCACTTGGACCCAGTACTTC
NA,TRBV6-1,TRBJ1-4,NA,14,CASSDGGTNEKLFF,TGTGCCAGCAGTGACGGAGGGACAAATGAAAAACTGTTTTTT
NA,TRBV4-3,TRBJ2-5,NA,15,CASSQDWRGRETQYF,TGCGCCAGCAGCCAAGATTGGAGGGGTAGGGAGACCCAGTACTTC
TRBD1,TRBV25-1,TRBJ2-7,NA,14,CASSGTGIKYEQYF,TGTGCCAGCAGTGGGACAGGTATCAAATACGAGCAGTACTTC
NA,TRBV12-3/TRBV12-4,TRBJ2-5,NA,12,CASSFRTGGQYF,TGTGCCAGCAGTTTCAGGACCGGGGGCCAGTACTTC
NA,TRBV29-1,TRBJ1-4,NA,12,CSVSGETEKLFF,TGCAGCGTTAGTGGGGAGACTGAAAAACTGTTTTTT
TRBD2,TRBV18,TRBJ2-5,NA,13,CASSLTSGETQYF,TGTGCCAGCTCACTAACTAGCGGAGAGACCCAGTACTTC
TRBD2,TRBV24-1,TRBJ2-3,NA,14,CATSDPGLVDTQYF,TGTGCCACCAGTGACCCCGGACTAGTTGATACGCAGTATTTT
TRBD2,TRBV29-1,TRBJ2-5,NA,13,CSVGGTSIETQYF,TGCAGCGTCGGGGGGACTAGCATTGAGACCCAGTACTTC
TRBD1,TRBV27,TRBJ1-1,NA,15,CASSPRTGFHTEAFF,TGTGCCAGCAGTCCCCGGACAGGGTTCCACACTGAAGCTTTCTTT
NA,TRBV15,TRBJ2-7,NA,14,CATSRDTASYEQYF,TGTGCCACCAGCAGAGATACAGCGTCCTACGAGCAGTACTTC
TRBD1,TRBV19,TRBJ1-2,NA,15,CASSIAGTGGYGYTF,TGTGCCAGTAGTATAGCGGGGACAGGAGGCTATGGCTACACCTTC
NA,TRBV7-9,TRBJ1-1,NA,13,CASSLPTNTEAFF,TGTGCCAGCAGCCTTCCCACGAACACTGAAGCTTTCTTT
TRBD1,TRBV28,TRBJ2-2,NA,14,CASKGQMNTGELFF,TGTGCCAGCAAGGGACAGATGAACACCGGGGAGCTGTTTTTT
TRBD2,TRBV7-3,TRBJ2-1,NA,18,CASSLGTSGSPRYNEQFF,TGTGCCAGCAGCTTGGGGACTAGCGGGAGCCCTAGGTACAATGAGCAGTTCTTC
NA,TRBV5-1,TRBJ1-1,NA,15,CASSFEGTLNTEAFF,TGCGCCAGCAGCTTCGAGGGGACCTTAAACACTGAAGCTTTCTTT
TRBD2,TRBV7-9,TRBJ2-1,NA,15,CASSHTSDPRDEQFF,TGTGCCAGCAGCCATACTAGCGACCCTCGGGATGAGCAGTTCTTC
NA,TRBV15,TRBJ1-4,NA,14,CATSRGGTGEKLFF,TGTGCCACCAGCAGAGGTGGCACGGGTGAAAAACTGTTTTTT
NA,TRBV6-5,TRBJ1-1,NA,11,CASSSRGEAFF,TGTGCCAGCAGTTCCCGGGGAGAAGCTTTCTTT
NA,TRBV28,TRBJ2-2,NA,12,CASRATGGELFF,TGTGCCAGCAGAGCCACAGGCGGGGAGCTGTTTTTT
NA,TRBV6-2/TRBV6-3,TRBJ2-1,NA,16,CASSFAGRRSYNEQFF,TGTGCCAGCAGTTTCGCGGGACGCCGCTCCTACAATGAGCAGTTCTTC
NA,TRBV20-1,TRBJ1-5,NA,19,CSARVPSPLRGDGNQPQHF,TGCAGTGCTAGAGTTCCCTCCCCCCTAAGGGGGGATGGCAATCAGCCCCAGCATTTT
TRBD1,TRBV30,TRBJ2-7,once,12,CAWVRGPSEQYF,TGTGCCTGGGTCAGGGGGCCGAGCGAGCAGTACTTC
NA,TRBV11-2,TRBJ2-1,NA,12,CASSLIRHEQFF,TGTGCCAGCAGCTTAATCAGGCACGAGCAGTTCTTC
NA,TRBV30,TRBJ1-1,NA,11,CAWRGWTEAFF,TGTGCCTGGAGGGGTTGGACTGAAGCTTTCTTT
NA,TRBV15,TRBJ2-4,NA,13,CATSYAKEIIQYF,TGTGCCACCAGCTATGCGAAAGAAATCATTCAGTACTTC